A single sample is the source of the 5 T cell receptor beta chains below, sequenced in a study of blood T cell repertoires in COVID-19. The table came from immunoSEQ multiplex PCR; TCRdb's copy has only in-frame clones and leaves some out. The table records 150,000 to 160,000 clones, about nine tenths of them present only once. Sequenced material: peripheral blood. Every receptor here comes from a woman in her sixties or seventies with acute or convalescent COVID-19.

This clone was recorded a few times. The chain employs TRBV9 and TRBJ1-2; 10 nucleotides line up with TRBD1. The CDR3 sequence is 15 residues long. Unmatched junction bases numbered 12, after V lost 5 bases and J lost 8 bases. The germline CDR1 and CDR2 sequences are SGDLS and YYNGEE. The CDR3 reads CASSPRTGQGKGYTF. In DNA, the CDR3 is TGTGCCAGCAGTCCCCGAACGGGACAGGGGAAGGGCTACACCTTC. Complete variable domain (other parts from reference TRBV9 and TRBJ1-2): DSGVTQTPKHLITATGQRVTLRCSPRSGDLSVYWYQQSLDQGLQFLIQYYNGEERAKGNILERFSAQQFPDLHSELNLSSLELGDSALYFCASSPRTGQGKGYTFGSGTRLTVV.

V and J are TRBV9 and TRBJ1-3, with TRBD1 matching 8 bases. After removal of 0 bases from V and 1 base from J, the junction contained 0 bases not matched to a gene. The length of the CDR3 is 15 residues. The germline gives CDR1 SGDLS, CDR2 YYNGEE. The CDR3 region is CASSVGQGSGNTIYF. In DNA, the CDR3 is TGTGCCAGCAGCGTAGGACAGGGGTCTGGAAACACCATATATTTT.

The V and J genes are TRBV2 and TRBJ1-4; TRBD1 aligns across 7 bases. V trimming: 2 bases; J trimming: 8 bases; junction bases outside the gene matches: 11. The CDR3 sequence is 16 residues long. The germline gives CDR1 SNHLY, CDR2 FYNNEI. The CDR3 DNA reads TGTGCCAGCAGTGAAAGACGGAGAGACAGGGAAGAAAAACTGTTTTTT. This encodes CASSERRRDREEKLFF.

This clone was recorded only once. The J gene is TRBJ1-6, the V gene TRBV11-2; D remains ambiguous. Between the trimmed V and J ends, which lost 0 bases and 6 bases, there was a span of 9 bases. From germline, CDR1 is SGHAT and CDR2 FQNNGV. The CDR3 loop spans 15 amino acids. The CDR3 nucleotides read TGTGCCAGCAGCTTAGATCCTTCTCTTAATTCACCCCTCCACTTT. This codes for CASSLDPSLNSPLHF.

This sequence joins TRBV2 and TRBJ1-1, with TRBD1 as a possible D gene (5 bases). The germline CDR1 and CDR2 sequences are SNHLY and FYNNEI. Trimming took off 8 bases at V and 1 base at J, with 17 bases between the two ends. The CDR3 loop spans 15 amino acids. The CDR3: CASGGSRRANTEAFF. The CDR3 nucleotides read TGTGCCAGCGGGGGGAGCAGGCGTGCGAACACTGAAGCTTTCTTT.